The 10 T cell receptor beta chains in this list originate from one sample, sequenced in a study of blood T cell repertoires in COVID-19. Clones were sequenced by immunoSEQ multiplex PCR, and TCRdb holds only the in-frame ones, with some missing. Among about 280,000 clones listed, around 86% were seen once. The sequenced material came from peripheral blood. The source is a woman in her 30s who had recovered from COVID-19.

This clone was recorded a few times. This chain joins TRBV27 and TRBJ2-1; 8 bases are shared with TRBD1. The trim removed 7 bases at V and 12 bases at J, leaving 11 bases unmatched. The length of the CDR3 is 13 residues. The germline V gene encodes CDR1 MNHEY and CDR2 SMNVEV (reference sequence). CDR3 sequence reads: CASTYSQGAGQFF. DNA for the CDR3: TGTGCCAGCACTTATTCGCAGGGGGCAGGGCAGTTCTTC.

CDR3 coding DNA: TGTGCCAGCAGCGTCTCCGGGACAAACACCGGGGAGCTGTTTTTT. Its protein product is CASSVSGTNTGELFF. The chain links TRBV5-8 to TRBJ2-2; D is perhaps TRBD1 (6 bases). The V gene lost 4 bases and the J gene lost 2 bases, with 12 bases spanning the gap. The CDR3 covers 15 residues. CDR1 is SGHTS, CDR2 YDEGEE, per germline.

The rearrangement uses TRBV5-4 and TRBJ2-1; D may be TRBD2 (6 bases). The germline V gene encodes CDR1 SGHNT and CDR2 YYREEE (reference sequence). The CDR3 contains 14 residues. Trimming left V 0 bases short and J 8 bases short, with 12 bases between. The CDR3 sequence is CASSLVGDSDEQFF. The CDR3 nucleotides read TGTGCCAGCAGCTTGGTAGGGGACTCGGATGAGCAGTTCTTC.

Concerning this clone: Other nucleotide sequences from this sample produce the same CDR3. The V gene is TRBV5-1, the J gene TRBJ1-5, with D perhaps matching TRBD1 (6 bases). This CDR3 comprises 14 residues. Germline values: CDR1 SGHRS, CDR2 YFSETQ. Trimming took 2 bases from V and 2 from J, leaving 8 bases between them. The CDR3 here is CASSFSGGNQPQHF. The CDR3 region has the DNA TGCGCCAGCAGCTTTTCAGGGGGCAATCAGCCCCAGCATTTT.

This chain connects TRBV6-2 or TRBV6-3 to TRBJ2-1; D ambiguous. The CDR3 is 12 residues long. Germline loops: CDR1 MNHEY, CDR2 SVGEGT. V was cut by 4 bases and J by 10 bases, with 11 bases left in between. CDR3 sequence: CASSSVGSEQFF. The DNA of the CDR3 is TGTGCCAGCAGTTCGGTGGGTAGCGAGCAGTTCTTC.

The chain employs TRBV14 and TRBJ1-1; maybe TRBD1 (5 bases). This CDR3 is built from 15 residues. The V gene's germline CDR1 is SGHDN and CDR2 FVKESK. V lost 3 bases, J lost 3 bases, and 14 bases lay in between. The CDR3 region is CASSQLRIGDTEAFF. The CDR3 DNA is TGTGCCAGCAGCCAGCTGAGGATAGGGGACACTGAAGCTTTCTTT.

This chain joins TRBV6-5 and TRBJ1-6; 8 nucleotides agree with TRBD1. The CDR3 loop spans 13 amino acids. Germline V gene sequence: CDR1 MNHEY, CDR2 SVGAGI. V shed 7 bases, J shed 6 bases, and the junction held 2 bases outside the gene matches. The CDR3: CASMGQANSPLHF. The CDR3, as DNA: TGTGCCAGCATGGGACAGGCTAATTCACCCCTCCACTTT.

In this sample, this clone turned up once. This chain links TRBV19 with TRBJ1-1; D gene uncertain. Per the germline V gene, CDR1 is LNHDA and CDR2 is SQIVND (reference sequence). V was trimmed by 8 bases and J by 5 bases, leaving 6 bases between them. CDR3 length: 10 amino acids. The CDR3 here is CASGGTEAFF. DNA of the CDR3: TGTGCCAGTGGAGGGACTGAAGCTTTCTTT.

In its sample, this clone was seen once. This chain links TRBV7-2 with TRBJ2-2; tentatively, D is TRBD1 (6 bases). V dropped 0 bases and J dropped 7 bases, with 15 bases sitting between them. This CDR3 has 16 amino acids. Germline V gene data show CDR1 as SGHTA and CDR2 as FQGNSA. This CDR3 is CASSLAQGIAVGELFF. DNA of the CDR3: TGTGCCAGCAGCTTAGCACAGGGTATTGCTGTCGGGGAGCTGTTTTTT.

This clone was detected only a few times. The chain couples TRBV2 to TRBJ1-1; TRBD1 matches 7 bases. Germline CDR1 and CDR2: SNHLY and FYNNEI. The CDR3 covers 12 residues. Unmatched junction bases numbered 10, after V lost 11 bases and J lost 7 bases. For the CDR3, the DNA is TGTGCCGGGCACAGGGGTTACGGTGAAGCTTTCTTT. This codes for CAGHRGYGEAFF.